The subject of this entry is one T cell receptor (beta chain). Grouping used clinical history reported by participants in a survey and questionnaire. These data originate in a study of blood T cell repertoires in COVID-19. As for the study in general: Acute-phase and convalescent COVID-19 samples originated in the United States, Italy and Spain. From T cells, B-cell-depleted T cells, or PBMCs came the material, which was cDNA or gDNA.

In the authors' methods: Estimation of nucleated cell counts was performed using reference gene primer amplification. Some clones are missing from TCRdb's copy, which holds only in-frame ones; the method was immunoSEQ multiplex PCR. V and J calls and clone size are copied from that table; D and trimming were computed from the DNA. The table includes 120,000 to 150,000 clones, roughly 83% detected once. The CDR3 extends over 15 amino acids. Looked up from germline, CDR1 is SGHAT and CDR2 is FQNNGV. V dropped 5 bases and J dropped 6; count of bases not matched to a gene: 9. The gene calls are TRBV11-2 and TRBJ1-4, with 7 nucleotides matching TRBD1. Sequencing was done on a sample of PBMCs or T cells enriched from blood (not recorded which). This clonotype was sampled from a man between 40 and 49 years old with acute COVID-19. In DNA form, the CDR3 reads TGTGCCAGCAGCACCCGACAGGGTCGAGATGAAAAACTGTTTTTT. Translating it yields CASSTRQGRDEKLFF.